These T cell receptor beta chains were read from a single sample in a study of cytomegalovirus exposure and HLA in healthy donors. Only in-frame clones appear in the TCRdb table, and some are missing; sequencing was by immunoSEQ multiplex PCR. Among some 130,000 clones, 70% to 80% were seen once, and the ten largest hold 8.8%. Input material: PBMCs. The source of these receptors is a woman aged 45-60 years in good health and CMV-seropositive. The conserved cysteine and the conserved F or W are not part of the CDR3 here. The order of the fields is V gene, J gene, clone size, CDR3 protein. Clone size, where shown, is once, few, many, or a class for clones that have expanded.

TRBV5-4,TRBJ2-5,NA,ASSLGTSQETQY
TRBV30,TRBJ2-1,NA,AWNELAGVGEQF
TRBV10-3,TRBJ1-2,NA,AISRGADYGYT
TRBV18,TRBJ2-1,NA,ASSLDTWGDPEQF
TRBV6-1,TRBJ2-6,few,ASSDPKATGRRGANVLT
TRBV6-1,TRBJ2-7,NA,ASMREGPGLAQY
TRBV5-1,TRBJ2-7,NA,ASSRGTLVLPNSYEQY
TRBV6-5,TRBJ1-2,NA,ASRRDQGQDYGYT
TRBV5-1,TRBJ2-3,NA,ASSLVAGDHTQY
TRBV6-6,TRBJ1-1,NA,ASSNTRVNTEAF
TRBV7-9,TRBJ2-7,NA,ASSPSVRTGGYEQY
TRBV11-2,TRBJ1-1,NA,ASSLGRVNTEAF
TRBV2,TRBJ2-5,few,ATIKAGGQETQY
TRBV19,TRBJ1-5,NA,ASSSDRGSNQPQH
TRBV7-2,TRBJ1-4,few,ASSLEGSDEKLF
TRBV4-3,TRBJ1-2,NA,ASSQDRTYGYT
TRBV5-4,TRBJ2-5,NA,ASSQAQGQETQY
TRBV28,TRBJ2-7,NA,ASSLYTGAWGEQY
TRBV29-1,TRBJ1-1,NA,SVWTGTTTEAF
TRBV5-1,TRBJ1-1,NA,ASSQEDGNTEAF
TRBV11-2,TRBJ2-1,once,ASGLNEQF
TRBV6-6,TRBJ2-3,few,ASSYEGTQVPDTQY
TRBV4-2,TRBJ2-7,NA,ASSQDTQGAFYEQY
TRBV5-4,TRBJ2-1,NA,ASSRSGGGVDNEQF
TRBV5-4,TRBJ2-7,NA,ASSLPGQGSYEQY
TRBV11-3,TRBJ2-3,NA,ASSLTGRGTDTQY
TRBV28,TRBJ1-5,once,ASSFSGGWLQPQH
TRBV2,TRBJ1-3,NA,ASSEYNTIY
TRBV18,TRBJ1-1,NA,ASSPDRGGYTEAF
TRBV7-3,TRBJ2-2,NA,ASSLGPVDRELF
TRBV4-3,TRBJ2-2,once,ASSPGLAGGRTGELF
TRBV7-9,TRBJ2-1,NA,ASMRGFGVYNEQF
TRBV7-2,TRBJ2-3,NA,ASSSPSDTQY
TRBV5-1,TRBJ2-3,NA,ASSSTVADTDTQY
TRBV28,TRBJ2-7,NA,ASTHRAEEQY
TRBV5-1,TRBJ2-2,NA,ASSLEQGRTGELF
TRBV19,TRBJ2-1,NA,ASRGTSSNEQF
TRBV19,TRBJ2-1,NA,ASSPQGTYNEQF
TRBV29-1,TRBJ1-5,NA,SVEWTGAKSQH
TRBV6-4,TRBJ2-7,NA,ASSDPFTPAGQISYEQY
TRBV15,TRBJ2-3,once,ATSRADTQY
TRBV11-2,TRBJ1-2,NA,ASSSSVGYT
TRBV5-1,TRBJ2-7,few,ASSLLESYEQY
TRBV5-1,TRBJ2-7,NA,ASSLDRVEYEQY
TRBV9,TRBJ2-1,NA,ASRQPLKEVYEQF
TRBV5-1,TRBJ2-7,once,ASSLVASGLAGVVSSYEQY
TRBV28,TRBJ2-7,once,ASSKYRETAYEQY